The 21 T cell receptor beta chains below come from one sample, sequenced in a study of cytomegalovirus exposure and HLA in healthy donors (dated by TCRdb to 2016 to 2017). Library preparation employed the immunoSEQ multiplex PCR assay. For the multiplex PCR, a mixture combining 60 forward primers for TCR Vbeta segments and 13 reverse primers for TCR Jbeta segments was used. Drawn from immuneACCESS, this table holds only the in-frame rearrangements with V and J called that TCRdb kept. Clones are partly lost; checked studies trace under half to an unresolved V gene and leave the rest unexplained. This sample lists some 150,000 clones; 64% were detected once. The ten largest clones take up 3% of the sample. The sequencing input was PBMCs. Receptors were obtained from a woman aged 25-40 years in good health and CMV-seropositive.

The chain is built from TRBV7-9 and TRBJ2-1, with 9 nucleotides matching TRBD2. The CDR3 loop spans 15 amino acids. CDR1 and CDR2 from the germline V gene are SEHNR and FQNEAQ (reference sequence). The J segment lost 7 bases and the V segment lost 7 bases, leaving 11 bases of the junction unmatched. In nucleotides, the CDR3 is TGTGCCAGCATACTAGGGACTAGCTTCTTTAATGAGCAGTTCTTC. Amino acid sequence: CASILGTSFFNEQFF. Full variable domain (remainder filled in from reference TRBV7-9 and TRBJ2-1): DTGVSQNPRHKITKRGQNVTFRCDPISEHNRLYWYRQTLGQGPEFLTYFQNEAQLEKSRLLSDRFSAERPKGSFSTLEIQRTEQGDSAMYLCASILGTSFFNEQFFGPGTRLTVL.

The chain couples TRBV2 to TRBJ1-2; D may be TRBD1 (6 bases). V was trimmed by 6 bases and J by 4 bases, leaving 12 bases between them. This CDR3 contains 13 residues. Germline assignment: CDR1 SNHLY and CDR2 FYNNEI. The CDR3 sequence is CASRKGEGYGYTF. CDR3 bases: TGTGCCAGCAGGAAGGGGGAGGGCTATGGCTACACCTTC.

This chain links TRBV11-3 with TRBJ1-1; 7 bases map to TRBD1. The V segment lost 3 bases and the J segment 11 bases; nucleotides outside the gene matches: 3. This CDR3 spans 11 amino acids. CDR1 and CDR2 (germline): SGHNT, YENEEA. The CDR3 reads CASSFGGQAFF. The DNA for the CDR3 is TGTGCCAGCAGCTTCGGGGGACAGGCTTTCTTT.

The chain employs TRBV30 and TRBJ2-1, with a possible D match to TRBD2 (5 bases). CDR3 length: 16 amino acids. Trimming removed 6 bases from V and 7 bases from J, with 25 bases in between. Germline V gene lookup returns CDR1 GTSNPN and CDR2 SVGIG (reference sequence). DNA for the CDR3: TGTGCCTGCCAAAAGACGGACTCCCGATCGGGGAATGAGCAGTTCTTC. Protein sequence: CACQKTDSRSGNEQFF.

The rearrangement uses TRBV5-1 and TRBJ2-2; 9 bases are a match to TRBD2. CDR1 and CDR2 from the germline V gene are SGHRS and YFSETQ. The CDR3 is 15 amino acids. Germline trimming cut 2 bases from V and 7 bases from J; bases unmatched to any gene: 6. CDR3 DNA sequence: TGCGCCAGCAGCTTAATAGCGGGAGATCTCGGGGAGCTGTTTTTT. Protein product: CASSLIAGDLGELFF.

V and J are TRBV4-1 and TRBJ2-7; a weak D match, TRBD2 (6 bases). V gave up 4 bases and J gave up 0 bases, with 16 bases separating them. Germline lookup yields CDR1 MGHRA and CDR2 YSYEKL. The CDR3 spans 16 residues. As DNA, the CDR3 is TGCGCCAGCAGCCGTAGGTCCGGGGGAAGCTCCTACGAGCAGTACTTC. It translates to CASSRRSGGSSYEQYF.

CDR3 loop: CASSPALAEPNKQFF. CDR3 bases: TGTGCCAGCTCACCAGCACTAGCGGAGCCTAATAAGCAGTTCTTC. The genes are TRBV18 and TRBJ2-1; 8 bases map to TRBD2. CDR1 is KGHSH, CDR2 LQKENI, per germline. V lost 2 bases, J lost 11 bases, and 11 bases stayed unmatched. The CDR3 is 15 amino acids.

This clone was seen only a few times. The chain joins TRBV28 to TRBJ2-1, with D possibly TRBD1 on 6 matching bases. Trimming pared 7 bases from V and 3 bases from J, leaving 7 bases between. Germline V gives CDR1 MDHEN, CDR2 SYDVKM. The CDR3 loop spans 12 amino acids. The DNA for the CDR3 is TGTGCCAGCAAACAGGGCTACAATGAGCAGTTCTTC. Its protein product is CASKQGYNEQFF.

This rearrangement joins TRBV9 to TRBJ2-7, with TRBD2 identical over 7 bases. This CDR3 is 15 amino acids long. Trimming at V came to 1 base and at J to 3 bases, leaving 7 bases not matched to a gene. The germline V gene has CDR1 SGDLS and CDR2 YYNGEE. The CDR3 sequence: CASSVQAGILYEQYF. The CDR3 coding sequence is TGTGCCAGCAGCGTACAAGCGGGGATACTCTACGAGCAGTACTTC. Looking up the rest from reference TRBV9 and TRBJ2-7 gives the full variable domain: DSGVTQTPKHLITATGQRVTLRCSPRSGDLSVYWYQQSLDQGLQFLIQYYNGEERAKGNILERFSAQQFPDLHSELNLSSLELGDSALYFCASSVQAGILYEQYFGPGTRLTVT.

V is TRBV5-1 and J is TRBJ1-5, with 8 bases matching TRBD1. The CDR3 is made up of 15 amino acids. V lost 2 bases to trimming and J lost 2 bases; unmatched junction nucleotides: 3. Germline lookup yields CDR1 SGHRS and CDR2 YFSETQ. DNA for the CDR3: TGCGCCAGCAGCTTAACAGGGGGAGGCAATCAGCCCCAGCATTTT. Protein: CASSLTGGGNQPQHF.

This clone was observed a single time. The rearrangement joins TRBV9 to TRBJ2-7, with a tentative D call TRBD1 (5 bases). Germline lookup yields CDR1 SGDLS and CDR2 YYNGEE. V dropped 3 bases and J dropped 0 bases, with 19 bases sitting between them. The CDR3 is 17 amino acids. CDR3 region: CASSGLGQGDPSYEQYF. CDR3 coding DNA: TGTGCCAGCAGCGGGCTGGGGCAAGGGGATCCCTCCTACGAGCAGTACTTC.

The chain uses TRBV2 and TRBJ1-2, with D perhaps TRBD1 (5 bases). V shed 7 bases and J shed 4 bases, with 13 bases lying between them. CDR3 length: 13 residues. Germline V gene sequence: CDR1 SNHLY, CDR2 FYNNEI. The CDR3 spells CASNRQGSYGYTF. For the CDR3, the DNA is TGTGCCAGCAATAGGCAGGGTTCCTATGGCTACACCTTC. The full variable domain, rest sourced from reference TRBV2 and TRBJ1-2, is EPEVTQTPSHQVTQMGQEVILRCVPISNHLYFYWYRQILGQKVEFLVSFYNNEISEKSEIFDDQFSVERPDGSNFTLKIRSTKLEDSAMYFCASNRQGSYGYTFGSGTRLTVV.

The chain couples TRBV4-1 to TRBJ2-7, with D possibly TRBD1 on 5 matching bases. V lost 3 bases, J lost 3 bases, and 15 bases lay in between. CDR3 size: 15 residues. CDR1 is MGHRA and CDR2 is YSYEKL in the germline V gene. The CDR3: CASSQEGHILYEQYF. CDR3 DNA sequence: TGCGCCAGCAGCCAGGAAGGACACATCCTCTACGAGCAGTACTTC.

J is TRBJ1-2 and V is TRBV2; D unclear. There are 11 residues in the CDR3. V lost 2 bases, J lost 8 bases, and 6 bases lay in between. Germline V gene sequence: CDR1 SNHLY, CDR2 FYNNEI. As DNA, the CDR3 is TGTGCCAGCAGTGAAACCCGGGGCTACACCTTC. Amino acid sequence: CASSETRGYTF.

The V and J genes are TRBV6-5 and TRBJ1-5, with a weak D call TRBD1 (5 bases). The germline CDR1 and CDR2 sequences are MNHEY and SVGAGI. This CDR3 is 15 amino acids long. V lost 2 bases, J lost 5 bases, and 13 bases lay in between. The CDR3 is CASSYNSGNDQPQHF. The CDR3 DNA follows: TGTGCCAGCAGTTACAACTCAGGGAACGATCAGCCCCAGCATTTT.

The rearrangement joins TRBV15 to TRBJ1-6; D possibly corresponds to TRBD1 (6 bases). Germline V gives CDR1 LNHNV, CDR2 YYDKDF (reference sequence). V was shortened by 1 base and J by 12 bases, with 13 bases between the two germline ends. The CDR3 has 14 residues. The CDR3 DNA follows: TGTGCCACCAGCAGAGGGCAGGGGAGAGGACCCCTCCACTTT. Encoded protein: CATSRGQGRGPLHF. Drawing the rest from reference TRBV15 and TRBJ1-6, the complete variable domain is DAMVIQNPRYQVTQFGKPVTLSCSQTLNHNVMYWYQQKSSQAPKLLFHYYDKDFNNEADTPDNFQSRRPNTSFCFLDIRSPGLGDTAMYLCATSRGQGRGPLHFGNGTRLTVT.

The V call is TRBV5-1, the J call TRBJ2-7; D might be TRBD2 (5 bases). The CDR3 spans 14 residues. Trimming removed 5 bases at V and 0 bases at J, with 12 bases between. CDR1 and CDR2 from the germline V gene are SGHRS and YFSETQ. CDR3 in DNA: TGCGCCAGCAGGACGGACTGGTCCTCCTACGAGCAGTACTTC. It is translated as CASRTDWSSYEQYF. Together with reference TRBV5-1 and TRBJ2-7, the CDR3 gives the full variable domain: KAGVTQTPRYLIKTRGQQVTLSCSPISGHRSVSWYQQTPGQGLQFLFEYFSETQRNKGNFPGRFSGRQFSNSRSEMNVSTLELGDSALYLCASRTDWSSYEQYFGPGTRLTVT.

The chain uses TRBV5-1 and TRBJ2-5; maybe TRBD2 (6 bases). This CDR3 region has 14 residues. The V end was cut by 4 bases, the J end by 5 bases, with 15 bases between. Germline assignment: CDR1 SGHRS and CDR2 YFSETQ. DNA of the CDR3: TGCGCCAGCAGCACGACTGCGGGGCGGGAGACCCAGTACTTC. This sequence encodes CASSTTAGRETQYF.

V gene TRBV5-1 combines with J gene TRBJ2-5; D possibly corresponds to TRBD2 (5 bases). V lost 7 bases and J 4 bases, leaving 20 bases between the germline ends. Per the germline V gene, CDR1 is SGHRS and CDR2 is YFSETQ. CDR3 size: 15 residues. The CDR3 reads CASGVGRGVLETQYF. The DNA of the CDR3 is TGCGCCAGCGGGGTGGGGAGAGGAGTTTTAGAGACCCAGTACTTC.

CDR3 amino acids: CASSEALPDTIYF. The CDR3 DNA follows: TGTGCCAGCAGTGAAGCGTTACCGGACACCATATATTTT. The chain couples TRBV2 to TRBJ1-3; D ambiguous. The germline V gene has CDR1 SNHLY and CDR2 FYNNEI. This CDR3 region has 13 residues. Trimming took 0 bases from V and 8 from J, leaving 8 bases between them.

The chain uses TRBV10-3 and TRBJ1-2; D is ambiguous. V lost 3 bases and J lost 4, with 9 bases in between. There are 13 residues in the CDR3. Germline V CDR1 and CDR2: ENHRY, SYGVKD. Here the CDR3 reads CAISDGEFYGYTF. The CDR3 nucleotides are TGTGCCATCAGTGACGGAGAATTCTATGGCTACACCTTC.